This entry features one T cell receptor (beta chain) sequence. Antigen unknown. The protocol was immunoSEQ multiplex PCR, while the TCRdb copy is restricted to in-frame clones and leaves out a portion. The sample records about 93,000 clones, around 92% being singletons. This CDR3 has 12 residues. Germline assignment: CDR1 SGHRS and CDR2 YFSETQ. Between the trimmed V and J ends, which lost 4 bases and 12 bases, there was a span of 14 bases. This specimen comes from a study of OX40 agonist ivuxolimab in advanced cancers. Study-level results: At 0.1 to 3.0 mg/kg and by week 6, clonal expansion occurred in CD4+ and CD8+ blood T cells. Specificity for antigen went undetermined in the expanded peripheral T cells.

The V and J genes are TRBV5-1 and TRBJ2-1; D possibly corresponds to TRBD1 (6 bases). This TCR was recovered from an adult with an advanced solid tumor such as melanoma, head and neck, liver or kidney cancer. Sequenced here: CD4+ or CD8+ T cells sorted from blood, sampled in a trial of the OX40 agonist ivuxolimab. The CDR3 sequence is CASSADRWGQFF. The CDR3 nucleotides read TGCGCCAGCAGCGCAGACAGGTGGGGGCAGTTCTTC. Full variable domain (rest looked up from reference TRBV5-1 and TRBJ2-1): KAGVTQTPRYLIKTRGQQVTLSCSPISGHRSVSWYQQTPGQGLQFLFEYFSETQRNKGNFPGRFSGRQFSNSRSEMNVSTLELGDSALYLCASSADRWGQFFGPGTRLTVL.